This TCR beta chain was captured in a study of T cell repertoires in cytomegalovirus infection. Whole-study context: Selected CMV epitopes included recently identified HLA-C-restricted ones as well as well-studied HLA-B-restricted ones. Broader study findings: Based on cumulative public TCR beta family frequency, carriers of CMV plus the relevant HLA were identified. There were HLA-C-restricted CMV-specific TCR beta clonotypes dominating the ex vivo response.

V gave up 5 bases and J gave up 0 bases; unmatched junction bases: 9. Germline CDR1 SGHTA, CDR2 FQGNSA. The CDR3 extends over 16 amino acids. This clonotype showed up just a few times. Its antigen remains unknown. TCRdb re-called the reads through MiXCR, storing one row per CDR3 protein. The repertoire includes 150,000 to 200,000 distinct CDR3 sequences, 20% to 25% of them detected once, and roughly 25% sits in the top ten. The receptor was isolated from a human donor in good health (CMV status not recorded). Some clones in this sample may be carry-over from other donors' samples. This chain connects TRBV7-2 to TRBJ2-5, with 7 bases aligning to TRBD1. The sequences come from CD8+ T cells from cultured PBMCs, collected from culture after CMV antigen stimulation. CDR3 loop: CASSKGQRNYQETQYF. The CDR3 DNA reads TGTGCCAGCAGCAAGGGACAGCGAAATTACCAAGAGACCCAGTACTTC.